The 6 T cell receptor beta chains below all came from one sample that was sequenced in a study of blood T cell repertoires in COVID-19. Only in-frame clones appear in the TCRdb table, and some are missing; sequencing was by immunoSEQ multiplex PCR. The sample holds some 130,000 clones, 70% to 90% seen once. Material for sequencing was peripheral blood. The source is a woman in her forties or fifties who had recovered from COVID-19.

This clone was observed a handful of times. This chain uses TRBV12-5 with TRBJ2-3, with 8 positions matching TRBD1. Germline lookup yields CDR1 LGHNT and CDR2 FRNRAP. This CDR3 is 13 amino acids long. Trimming cost V 5 bases and J 4 bases; bases outside gene matches: 2. CDR3 region: CASGPQGADTQYF. CDR3 bases: TGTGCTAGTGGTCCACAGGGGGCAGATACGCAGTATTTT. The entire variable domain, with the rest obtained from reference TRBV12-5 and TRBJ2-3, is as follows: DARVTQTPRHKVTEMGQEVTMRCQPILGHNTVFWYRQTMMQGLELLAYFRNRAPLDDSGMPKDRFSAEMPDATLATLKIQPSEPRDSAVYFCASGPQGADTQYFGPGTRLTVL.

V is TRBV19 and J is TRBJ1-3, with TRBD1 as a possible D gene (5 bases). Germline-derived CDR1 and CDR2 are LNHDA and SQIVND (reference sequence). The CDR3 extends over 17 amino acids. Trimming removed 9 bases from V and 1 base from J, with 22 bases in between. The CDR3 DNA is TGTGCCAGCCTCCATCCGCGATCAGGGACTTCTGGAAACACCATATATTTT. It yields the protein CASLHPRSGTSGNTIYF.

The J gene is TRBJ1-2, the V gene TRBV9; 7 bases line up with TRBD1. The junction had 4 bases not matched to a gene; V was cut back by 5 bases and J by 3 bases. Germline V CDR1 and CDR2: SGDLS, YYNGEE. The CDR3 has 13 amino acids. CDR3 nucleotides: TGTGCCAGCAGTGAAGGGGGCCACTATGGCTACACCTTC. This translates into CASSEGGHYGYTF.

CDR3 DNA: TGTGCCAGCCAAGATTCAGGGGTTTCTAACTATGGCTACACCTTC. It translates to CASQDSGVSNYGYTF. The rearrangement links TRBV19 to TRBJ1-2, with D possibly matching TRBD1 (6 bases). Germline loops: CDR1 LNHDA, CDR2 SQIVND (reference sequence). There are 15 residues in the CDR3. V lost 9 bases and J lost 0, with 17 bases in between.

This sequence joins TRBV7-6 and TRBJ1-2, with D unresolved. This CDR3 has 14 amino acids. The germline V gene has CDR1 SGHVS and CDR2 FNYEAQ. V was trimmed by 1 base and J by 0 bases, leaving 6 bases between them. CDR3: CASSLVTANYGYTF. As DNA, the CDR3 is TGTGCCAGCAGCTTAGTAACAGCTAACTATGGCTACACCTTC. Together with reference TRBV7-6 and TRBJ1-2, the CDR3 gives the full variable domain: GAGVSQSPRYKVTKRGQDVALRCDPISGHVSLYWYRQALGQGPEFLTYFNYEAQQDKSGLPNDRFSAERPEGSISTLTIQRTEQRDSAMYRCASSLVTANYGYTFGSGTRLTVV.

The chain recombines TRBV12-3 or TRBV12-4 with TRBJ1-2, with TRBD1 matching over 7 bases. The V segment lost 4 bases and the J segment 3 bases; nucleotides outside the gene matches: 2. This CDR3 comprises 13 residues. CDR3 DNA: TGTGCCAGCAGTTATGGACAGGACTATGGCTACACCTTC. This codes for CASSYGQDYGYTF.